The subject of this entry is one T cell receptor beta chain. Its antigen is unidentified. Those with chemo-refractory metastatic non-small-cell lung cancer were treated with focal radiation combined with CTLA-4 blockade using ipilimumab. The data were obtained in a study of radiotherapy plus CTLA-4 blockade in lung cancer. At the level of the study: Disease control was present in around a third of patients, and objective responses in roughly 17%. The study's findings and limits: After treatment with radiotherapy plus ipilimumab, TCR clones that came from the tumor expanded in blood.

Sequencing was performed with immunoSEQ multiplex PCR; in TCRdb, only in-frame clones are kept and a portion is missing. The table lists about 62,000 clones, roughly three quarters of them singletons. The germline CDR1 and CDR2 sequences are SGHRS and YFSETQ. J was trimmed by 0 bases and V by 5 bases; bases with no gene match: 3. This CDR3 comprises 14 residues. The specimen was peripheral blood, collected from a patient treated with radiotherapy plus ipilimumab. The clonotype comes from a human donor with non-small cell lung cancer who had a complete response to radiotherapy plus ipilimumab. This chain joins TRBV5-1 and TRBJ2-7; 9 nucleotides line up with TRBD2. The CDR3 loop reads CASSLSGGSYEQYF. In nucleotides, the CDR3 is TGCGCCAGCAGTCTTAGCGGGGGCTCCTACGAGCAGTACTTC.